Listed below are T cell receptor beta chains from one sample, sequenced in a study of post-analysis software for immune sequencing data. TCRdb used MiXCR to reprocess the PCR reads, holding one entry per CDR3 protein. The table includes about 810,000 distinct CDR3 sequences, about 50% detected once. Sequenced sample: blood. These receptors were collected from a girl aged 5-17 years with multiple sclerosis. Both conserved end residues are part of each CDR3. Each record gives: J gene, clone size, V gene, D gene, CDR3 protein, CDR3 DNA. The D gene is left open where the match is weak. Not every row has a clone size; where given, it reads once, few, many or a size class.

J gene: TRBJ2-7; clone size: few; V gene: TRBV5-4; D gene: NA; CDR3 protein: CASSLGVGSSYEQYF; CDR3 DNA: TGTGCCAGCAGCTTGGGGGTGGGCAGCTCCTACGAGCAGTACTTC
J gene: TRBJ2-3; clone size: NA; V gene: TRBV7-6; D gene: TRBD1; CDR3 protein: CASSHGTGGTDTQYF; CDR3 DNA: TGTGCCAGCAGCCACGGGACAGGGGGAACAGATACGCAGTATTTT
J gene: TRBJ1-1; clone size: NA; V gene: TRBV5-1; D gene: TRBD1; CDR3 protein: CASSRTGQDGFSTEAFF; CDR3 DNA: TGCGCCAGCAGCAGGACAGGGCAGGACGGTTTCAGCACTGAAGCTTTCTTT
J gene: TRBJ2-5; clone size: NA; V gene: TRBV5-6; D gene: NA; CDR3 protein: CASSLARGSQETQYF; CDR3 DNA: TGTGCCAGTAGCTTGGCCCGGGGATCCCAAGAGACCCAGTACTTC
J gene: TRBJ2-3; clone size: NA; V gene: TRBV7-3; D gene: TRBD1; CDR3 protein: CASSFLPGQGSTDTQYF; CDR3 DNA: TGTGCCAGCAGCTTTCTTCCGGGACAGGGATCCACAGATACGCAGTATTTT
J gene: TRBJ2-7; clone size: few; V gene: TRBV6-2/TRBV6-3; D gene: NA; CDR3 protein: CASSYEKPYF; CDR3 DNA: TGTGCCAGCAGTTACGAGAAACCGTACTTC
J gene: TRBJ2-5; clone size: NA; V gene: TRBV9; D gene: NA; CDR3 protein: CASSVGVMADQETQYF; CDR3 DNA: TGTGCCAGCAGCGTAGGGGTTATGGCGGACCAAGAGACCCAGTACTTC
J gene: TRBJ1-4; clone size: NA; V gene: TRBV15; D gene: NA; CDR3 protein: CATSRVRGGNEKLFF; CDR3 DNA: TGTGCCACCAGCAGAGTGCGAGGGGGGAATGAAAAACTGTTTTTT
J gene: TRBJ2-5; clone size: few; V gene: TRBV9; D gene: NA; CDR3 protein: CASSVAVDISQETQYF; CDR3 DNA: TGTGCCAGCAGCGTAGCGGTGGATATCTCCCAAGAGACCCAGTACTTC
J gene: TRBJ2-4; clone size: NA; V gene: TRBV3-1; D gene: NA; CDR3 protein: CASSQDRGRANIQYF; CDR3 DNA: TGTGCCAGCAGCCAAGACAGGGGTCGAGCCAACATTCAGTACTTC
J gene: TRBJ2-3; clone size: few; V gene: TRBV12-3/TRBV12-4; D gene: NA; CDR3 protein: CASSAGASATDTQYF; CDR3 DNA: TGTGCCAGCAGTGCGGGGGCCTCGGCCACAGATACGCAGTATTTT
J gene: TRBJ2-3; clone size: NA; V gene: TRBV6-5; D gene: NA; CDR3 protein: CASSYSRLTADTQYF; CDR3 DNA: TGTGCCAGCAGTTACTCGAGGTTGACAGCAGATACGCAGTATTTT
J gene: TRBJ1-5; clone size: once; V gene: TRBV12-3/TRBV12-4; D gene: NA; CDR3 protein: CASRKGVYNQPQHF; CDR3 DNA: TGTGCCAGCAGAAAGGGGGTTTACAATCAGCCCCAGCATTTT
J gene: TRBJ1-1; clone size: few; V gene: TRBV29-1; D gene: NA; CDR3 protein: CSVGLSMNTEAFF; CDR3 DNA: TGCAGCGTTGGTCTGAGCATGAACACTGAAGCTTTCTTT
J gene: TRBJ2-6; clone size: few; V gene: TRBV4-1; D gene: NA; CDR3 protein: CASSLIARGESGANVLTF; CDR3 DNA: TGCGCCAGCAGCCTTATAGCGAGAGGAGAGTCTGGGGCCAACGTCCTGACTTTC
J gene: TRBJ2-7; clone size: few; V gene: TRBV20-1; D gene: TRBD2; CDR3 protein: CSAFSGRDHEQYF; CDR3 DNA: TGCAGTGCTTTTAGCGGGAGGGACCACGAGCAGTACTTC
J gene: TRBJ2-1; clone size: NA; V gene: TRBV12-3/TRBV12-4; D gene: NA; CDR3 protein: CASSFRQLGPFF; CDR3 DNA: TGTGCCAGCAGTTTCCGACAGTTGGGGCCGTTCTTC
J gene: TRBJ2-5; clone size: NA; V gene: TRBV30; D gene: TRBD1; CDR3 protein: CAWTPGQGKVWTQYF; CDR3 DNA: TGTGCCTGGACCCCCGGACAGGGAAAAGTATGGACCCAGTACTTC
J gene: TRBJ1-4; clone size: NA; V gene: TRBV28; D gene: NA; CDR3 protein: CASIGSGYEKLFF; CDR3 DNA: TGTGCCAGCATTGGTTCCGGGTATGAAAAACTGTTTTTT
J gene: TRBJ2-7; clone size: NA; V gene: TRBV5-1; D gene: NA; CDR3 protein: CASSFGQSSYEQYF; CDR3 DNA: TGCGCCAGCAGCTTCGGACAGAGTTCCTACGAGCAGTACTTC
J gene: TRBJ2-6; clone size: once; V gene: TRBV9; D gene: NA; CDR3 protein: CASSVGSPGANVLTF; CDR3 DNA: TGTGCCAGCAGCGTAGGTTCCCCTGGGGCCAACGTCCTGACTTTC
J gene: TRBJ1-5; clone size: NA; V gene: TRBV12-3/TRBV12-4; D gene: TRBD1; CDR3 protein: CASRPTGSNNQPQHF; CDR3 DNA: TGTGCCAGCAGACCGACAGGGTCAAACAATCAGCCCCAGCATTTT
J gene: TRBJ1-2; clone size: few; V gene: TRBV25-1; D gene: TRBD1; CDR3 protein: CASSEPTGTGNHGYTF; CDR3 DNA: TGTGCCAGCAGTGAACCCACCGGGACAGGGAATCATGGCTACACCTTC
J gene: TRBJ2-5; clone size: few; V gene: TRBV20-1; D gene: TRBD1; CDR3 protein: CSAIRQGARETQYF; CDR3 DNA: TGCAGTGCTATCAGGCAGGGGGCGAGAGAGACCCAGTACTTC
J gene: TRBJ2-4; clone size: NA; V gene: TRBV3-1; D gene: NA; CDR3 protein: CASSQDPAKNIQYF; CDR3 DNA: TGTGCCAGCAGCCAAGATCCTGCCAAAAACATTCAGTACTTC
J gene: TRBJ2-1; clone size: few; V gene: TRBV15; D gene: NA; CDR3 protein: CATDTGDPESEQFF; CDR3 DNA: TGTGCCACCGATACGGGAGACCCCGAGAGTGAGCAGTTCTTC
J gene: TRBJ2-7; clone size: NA; V gene: TRBV7-9; D gene: TRBD1; CDR3 protein: CASSSDRAPGEQYF; CDR3 DNA: TGTGCCAGCAGCTCCGACAGGGCCCCGGGCGAGCAGTACTTC
J gene: TRBJ1-1; clone size: once; V gene: TRBV5-1; D gene: NA; CDR3 protein: CASSLGDVIGEAFF; CDR3 DNA: TGCGCCAGCAGCTTGGGGGATGTAATTGGAGAAGCTTTCTTT
J gene: TRBJ2-5; clone size: few; V gene: TRBV29-1; D gene: NA; CDR3 protein: CSVEDGRQRVGTQYF; CDR3 DNA: TGCAGCGTTGAAGATGGTCGCCAGCGGGTAGGGACCCAGTACTTC
J gene: TRBJ2-7; clone size: NA; V gene: TRBV11-2; D gene: TRBD1; CDR3 protein: CASSFVGQGMGEQYF; CDR3 DNA: TGTGCCAGCAGTTTTGTGGGACAGGGGATGGGCGAGCAGTACTTC
J gene: TRBJ1-6; clone size: NA; V gene: TRBV28; D gene: TRBD1; CDR3 protein: CASRRQGDSSPLHF; CDR3 DNA: TGTGCCAGCAGGCGACAGGGGGATAGTTCACCCCTCCACTTT
J gene: TRBJ2-7; clone size: NA; V gene: TRBV29-1; D gene: NA; CDR3 protein: CSVEADSAYEQYF; CDR3 DNA: TGCAGCGTTGAAGCAGATTCAGCCTACGAGCAGTACTTC
J gene: TRBJ1-2; clone size: once; V gene: TRBV12-3/TRBV12-4; D gene: TRBD1; CDR3 protein: CASSGQGYDLNYGYTF; CDR3 DNA: TGTGCCAGCAGTGGACAGGGCTACGACCTTAACTATGGCTACACCTTC
J gene: TRBJ2-1; clone size: NA; V gene: TRBV6-6; D gene: NA; CDR3 protein: CASSYDGGEQFF; CDR3 DNA: TGTGCCAGCAGTTACGACGGTGGTGAGCAGTTCTTC
J gene: TRBJ1-1; clone size: few; V gene: TRBV2; D gene: NA; CDR3 protein: CASSEALHGEAFF; CDR3 DNA: TGTGCCAGCAGTGAAGCGCTTCATGGTGAAGCTTTCTTT
J gene: TRBJ2-1; clone size: NA; V gene: TRBV20-1; D gene: NA; CDR3 protein: CSASPTLRGGRINEQFF; CDR3 DNA: TGCAGTGCTAGTCCCACGCTAAGGGGGGGCCGTATCAATGAGCAGTTCTTC
J gene: TRBJ2-1; clone size: NA; V gene: TRBV20-1; D gene: NA; CDR3 protein: CSARPTESSYNEQFF; CDR3 DNA: TGCAGTGCTAGGCCAACAGAGTCGTCCTACAATGAGCAGTTCTTC
J gene: TRBJ2-3; clone size: few; V gene: TRBV7-3; D gene: NA; CDR3 protein: CASSLIGARDTQYF; CDR3 DNA: TGTGCCAGCAGCCTCATCGGTGCACGGGATACGCAGTATTTT
J gene: TRBJ1-2; clone size: NA; V gene: TRBV5-1; D gene: NA; CDR3 protein: CASSQVRGLANYDYTF; CDR3 DNA: TGCGCCAGCAGCCAAGTGCGGGGACTAGCTAACTATGACTACACCTTC
J gene: TRBJ2-7; clone size: NA; V gene: TRBV3-1; D gene: TRBD2; CDR3 protein: CASRLAGGPHEQYF; CDR3 DNA: TGTGCCAGCAGATTAGCGGGAGGGCCTCACGAGCAGTACTTC
J gene: TRBJ2-7; clone size: many; V gene: TRBV29-1; D gene: TRBD2; CDR3 protein: CSVVLTSGRRTGTYEQYF; CDR3 DNA: TGCAGCGTTGTTTTAACTAGCGGGAGGCGCACGGGGACCTACGAGCAGTACTTC